Sequencing of this TCR beta chain was carried out in a study of blood T cells in healthy people across ages. General study results and limits: Those diversity estimates obtained from one million T cells were thought to be underestimates.

CDR1 and CDR2 from the germline V gene are MNHEY and SVGEGT. This CDR3 has 13 amino acids. Trimming removed 5 bases from V and 7 bases from J; junction bases left unmatched: 4. Concerning this clonotype: Its cognate antigen is unknown.

The use of a sample-barcoded 5' primer and a J-beta primer mix characterized a second PCR of 7 to 11 cycles. TCRdb fed the 5' RACE reads into MiXCR, producing one record per CDR3 protein. The repertoire consists of approximately 490,000 distinct CDR3 sequences, with approximately 25% occurring once and the leading ten covering just under 9%. These data also featured in a second study, about T cells of mothers and their children.

The receptor was derived from a boy under 18 in good health. The specimen was blood. V usage is TRBV6-2 or TRBV6-3 and J usage is TRBJ2-5; 10 nucleotides line up with TRBD2. CDR3 amino acids: CASSTGTSATQYF. DNA of the CDR3: TGTGCCAGCAGTACAGGGACTAGCGCGACCCAGTACTTC.